This TCR beta chain stems from a study of T cell responses to AZD1222 COVID-19 vaccine. Study-wide context: Second-dose schedules of about 4 or about 12 weeks were combined.

Findings of the study overall: At study baseline, merely about 6 AZD1222 recipients were seropositive. Donors were chiefly white British, with a greater number of females, and clonal diversity was perhaps underestimated. Spike was spanned by vaccine-associated CD4 TCRs, with dominance at 160-218 and 743-854.

The CDR3 is made up of 14 amino acids. Deletions cut 0 bases from V and 6 bases from J, with 9 bases between. Germline lookup yields CDR1 LGHNA and CDR2 YSLEER. Concerning this clone: Its specificity is unknown.

The protocol was immunoSEQ multiplex PCR, while the TCRdb copy is restricted to in-frame clones and leaves out a portion. The sample comprises 130,000 or so clones, 70% to 90% of which are singletons, and more than 10% rests with the top ten. This sample comprised peripheral blood, obtained on day 0 of AZD1222 vaccination. The chain employs TRBV4-3 and TRBJ2-1; D is unresolved. This clonotype was obtained from an adult in good health. CDR3 nucleotide sequence: TGCGCCAGCAGCCAAGACGGCTACGTCAATGAGCAGTTCTTC. Translating it yields CASSQDGYVNEQFF.